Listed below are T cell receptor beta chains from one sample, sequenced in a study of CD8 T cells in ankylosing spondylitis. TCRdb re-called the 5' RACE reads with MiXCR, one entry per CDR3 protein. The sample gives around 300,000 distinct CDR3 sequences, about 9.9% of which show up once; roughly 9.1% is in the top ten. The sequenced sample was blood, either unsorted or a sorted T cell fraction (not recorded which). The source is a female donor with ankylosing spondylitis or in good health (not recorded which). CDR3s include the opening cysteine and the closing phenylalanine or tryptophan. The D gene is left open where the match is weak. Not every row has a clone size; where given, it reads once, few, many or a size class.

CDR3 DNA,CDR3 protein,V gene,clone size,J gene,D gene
TGTGCCAGCAGCCGGATGACTAGCGGGGGGGCAGATACGCAGTATTTT,CASSRMTSGGADTQYF,TRBV7-8,many,TRBJ2-3,TRBD2
TGTGCCAGCAGCAAGAGAGGTGGAGGGGCGATTAGCACAGATGCACAGTATTTT,CASSKRGGGAISTDAQYF,TRBV11-2,.,TRBJ2-3,.
TGCAGCGCACCCGGGACAGGGAGTCCCAACTATGGCTACACCTTC,CSAPGTGSPNYGYTF,TRBV29-1,few,TRBJ1-2,TRBD1
TGTGCCAGCAGTACGCGACTAGTGGGAGTTTCCTACGAGCAGTACTTC,CASSTRLVGVSYEQYF,TRBV6-2/TRBV6-3,many,TRBJ2-7,.
TGTGCCAGCAGCCGATCCGTCGACAGGGTGGATTCACCCCTCCACTTT,CASSRSVDRVDSPLHF,TRBV3-1,few,TRBJ1-6,TRBD1
TGCGCCAGCAACTCGGGATCGGGGTTTGGCTACACCTTC,CASNSGSGFGYTF,TRBV5-1,few,TRBJ1-2,.
TGCAGTGCTAGAAGGGACAGGCGCCAGTACGAGCAGTACTTC,CSARRDRRQYEQYF,TRBV20-1,.,TRBJ2-7,TRBD1
TGCGCCAGCAGACCCACAACAGACAGGGGCTACACCTTC,CASRPTTDRGYTF,TRBV5-1,many,TRBJ1-2,.
TGTGCCAGCAGCTCCTTTTTCAGCATGAACACTGAAGCTTTCTTT,CASSSFFSMNTEAFF,TRBV7-9,.,TRBJ1-1,.
TGTGCCAGCAGTCCCGGGGGGACAGGGATTGGGGTGAACACTGAAGCTTTCTTT,CASSPGGTGIGVNTEAFF,TRBV27,few,TRBJ1-1,TRBD1
TGTGCCAGCAGCTTAGTAGTTCAGGGGACTGGAAACACCATATATTTT,CASSLVVQGTGNTIYF,TRBV7-8,few,TRBJ1-3,.
TGTGCCAGCAGGACTGACAACGGGGTAAACAATCAGTTCTTC,CASRTDNGVNNQFF,TRBV25-1,many,TRBJ2-1,.
TGTGCCAGCAGCCCCCGGGACCCCATGCGCGAGCAGTACTTC,CASSPRDPMREQYF,TRBV3-1,.,TRBJ2-7,.
TGCGCCAGCAGCTTGGAAAGGGTTGGGACAGATACGCAGTATTTT,CASSLERVGTDTQYF,TRBV5-1,many,TRBJ2-3,.
TGCAGTGCGTACGACAGGGCAAATCAGCCCCAGCATTTT,CSAYDRANQPQHF,TRBV20-1,many,TRBJ1-5,TRBD1
TGCAGTGCTCGGCCAGGGTCCCACAATGAGCAGTTCTTC,CSARPGSHNEQFF,TRBV20-1,many,TRBJ2-1,.
TGCAGTGCTAGTTTTTTCAGTAACAATGAGCAGTTCTTC,CSASFFSNNEQFF,TRBV20-1,many,TRBJ2-1,.
TGTGCCAGCAGCCATTCGGATGGGAATGAGCAGTTCTTC,CASSHSDGNEQFF,TRBV3-1,many,TRBJ2-1,.
TGTGCCAGCAGAAGAACCGGGACAGGGGCCGCCGGTGAGCAGTTCTTC,CASRRTGTGAAGEQFF,TRBV28,many,TRBJ2-1,TRBD1
TGTGCCAGCTCATCGGGACTAGCGGGAGGGCCCGGAGATACGCAGTATTTT,CASSSGLAGGPGDTQYF,TRBV18,.,TRBJ2-3,TRBD2
TGTGCCAGCAGCTTAGGGACTGTAGAGACCCAGTACTTC,CASSLGTVETQYF,TRBV7-2,few,TRBJ2-5,.
TGTGCCAGCTCACCAGCGGGACAGGACGACAATGAGCAGTTCTTC,CASSPAGQDDNEQFF,TRBV18,.,TRBJ2-1,TRBD1
TGCGCCAGCAGCTCGGGGGACGTAAAGAACACTGAAGCTTTCTTT,CASSSGDVKNTEAFF,TRBV5-1,many,TRBJ1-1,.
TGTGCCAGCACCCGGACACCGAAAGAGACCCAGTACTTC,CASTRTPKETQYF,TRBV6-1,few,TRBJ2-5,.
TGCGCCAGCAGCTTGGAGCCGGGGCCCAATCAGCCCCAGCATTTT,CASSLEPGPNQPQHF,TRBV5-1,many,TRBJ1-5,.
TGCAGCGTCCCGGACAGCTACAATGAGCAGTTCTTC,CSVPDSYNEQFF,TRBV29-1,many,TRBJ2-1,.
TGCAGTGTCTCACGACGGGCCGGAGATACGCAGTATTTT,CSVSRRAGDTQYF,TRBV20-1,many,TRBJ2-3,.
TGTGCCAGCTGGGACACCGGGGAGCTGTTTTTT,CASWDTGELFF,TRBV28,.,TRBJ2-2,.
TGTGCCAGCAGCCCACAGGCAACTAATGAAAAACTGTTTTTT,CASSPQATNEKLFF,TRBV12-3/TRBV12-4,few,TRBJ1-4,.
TGTGCCAGCACCAGTTTTGAGCGGACGAGCTCCTACAATGAGCAGTTCTTC,CASTSFERTSSYNEQFF,TRBV12-3/TRBV12-4,many,TRBJ2-1,.
TGTGCCAGCAGTTTCCCCTTTTCACCCCTCCACTTT,CASSFPFSPLHF,TRBV12-3/TRBV12-4,few,TRBJ1-6,.
TGTGCCACCAGTGACCGCTCACCCGGGGAGCTGTTTTTT,CATSDRSPGELFF,TRBV24-1,few,TRBJ2-2,.
TGTGCCAGCAGCTTATCATCGGGAAGTCCCCAGCATTTT,CASSLSSGSPQHF,TRBV7-3,.,TRBJ1-5,.
TGCAGCGCCCGACAGGGGATCACTGAAGCTTTCTTT,CSARQGITEAFF,TRBV29-1,.,TRBJ1-1,TRBD1
TGTGCCATCAGTGGGGGAGTCACTGAAGCTTTCTTT,CAISGGVTEAFF,TRBV10-3,many,TRBJ1-1,.
TGCAGTGCTAGAGCTTGGGGAATGGGGGGTTATGAAGCTTTCTTT,CSARAWGMGGYEAFF,TRBV20-1,many,TRBJ1-1,.
TGTGCCAGCAGCATCACAGGGAACACAGATACGCAGTATTTT,CASSITGNTDTQYF,TRBV5-5,many,TRBJ2-3,.
TGTGCCAGCAGTCGCCGGACAACTAGCGGCTCCTACAATGAGCAGTTCTTC,CASSRRTTSGSYNEQFF,TRBV5-6,few,TRBJ2-1,TRBD2
TGTGCCAGCAGCTTGGGGACTAGCGGCAACATTCAGTACTTC,CASSLGTSGNIQYF,TRBV7-2,many,TRBJ2-4,TRBD2
TGTGCCAGCAGTGAGGCCCTTTACGAGCAGTACTTC,CASSEALYEQYF,TRBV2,few,TRBJ2-7,.
TGTGCCAGCAGTCCAGACGACCGGGCGTATGGTGAGCAGTTCTTC,CASSPDDRAYGEQFF,TRBV3-1,few,TRBJ2-1,.
TGCAGTGCTAGAGAAGTAGCGGGAGTAGGCCGGGATGAGCAGTTCTTC,CSAREVAGVGRDEQFF,TRBV20-1,many,TRBJ2-1,TRBD2
TGTGCCAGCACTAGGAGGGATACGCAGTATTTT,CASTRRDTQYF,TRBV12-3/TRBV12-4,many,TRBJ2-3,.
TGCGCCAGCAGCTCCAATGGTGGACGCGAGCCCCAGCATTTT,CASSSNGGREPQHF,TRBV5-1,many,TRBJ1-5,.
TGTGCCACCAGTGATTTCGGGACTACCGGTAATGAGCAGTTCTTC,CATSDFGTTGNEQFF,TRBV24-1,many,TRBJ2-1,TRBD2
TGCAGCGTTGTCCCGCTAGCGCGCTACAATGAGCAGTTCTTC,CSVVPLARYNEQFF,TRBV29-1,many,TRBJ2-1,.
TGTGCCAGCAGTGAACCCCGGTCTACCTACGAGCAGTACTTC,CASSEPRSTYEQYF,TRBV6-1,many,TRBJ2-7,.